The 4 T cell receptor beta chains listed next were all sequenced from one sample in a study of T cell responses to AZD1222 COVID-19 vaccine. Libraries were prepared by immunoSEQ multiplex PCR; TCRdb keeps only in-frame clonotypes and omits some of them. This table has some 85,000 clones, around 90% appearing once. The sample here was peripheral blood, taken on day 0 of AZD1222 vaccination. All receptors derive from an adult in good health.

This clone was seen a single time. The chain is built from TRBV2 and TRBJ1-5, with unresolved D. This CDR3 contains 15 residues. Germline V gene sequence: CDR1 SNHLY, CDR2 FYNNEI. V lost 6 bases to trimming and J lost 2 bases, with 14 bases between them. The CDR3 region is CASSPAEIGNQPQHF. Here the CDR3 DNA reads TGTGCCAGCAGCCCCGCAGAGATTGGCAATCAGCCCCAGCATTTT.

The V and J genes are TRBV5-1 and TRBJ2-7, with D uncertain. V lost 0 bases, J lost 3 bases, and 13 bases lay in between. CDR1 is SGHRS, CDR2 YFSETQ, per germline. This CDR3 contains 15 residues. The CDR3 coding sequence is TGCGCCAGCAGCTTGGCACCCCTGGCTAACTACGAGCAGTACTTC. It codes for CASSLAPLANYEQYF.

J is TRBJ1-2 and V is TRBV9, with D tentatively TRBD1 (5 bases). CDR1 and CDR2 from the germline V gene are SGDLS and YYNGEE. The length of the CDR3 is 15 residues. V lost 0 bases and J 2 bases, leaving 11 bases between the germline ends. The CDR3 is CASSVAFRGNYGYTF. The CDR3 DNA is TGTGCCAGCAGCGTAGCTTTCCGGGGCAACTATGGCTACACCTTC.

The J gene is TRBJ2-2, the V gene TRBV19; TRBD1 aligns across 8 bases. Germline CDR1 LNHDA, CDR2 SQIVND (reference sequence). This CDR3 has 14 residues. Unmatched junction bases numbered 9, after V lost 6 bases and J lost 9 bases. CDR3 region: CASRGQGAQRELFF. CDR3 coding DNA: TGTGCCAGTAGAGGTCAGGGGGCCCAAAGGGAGCTGTTTTTT. Combining the CDR3 with reference TRBV19 and TRBJ2-2 gives the whole variable domain DGGITQSPKYLFRKEGQNVTLSCEQNLNHDAMYWYRQDPGQGLRLIYYSQIVNDFQKGDIAEGYSVSREKKESFPLTVTSAQKNPTAFYLCASRGQGAQRELFFGEGSRLTVL.